Below are 23 T cell receptor beta chains sequenced from a single sample in a study of T cell repertoires in cytomegalovirus infection. Their specific antigens are unknown. Each CDR3 protein is one row after TCRdb ran MiXCR on the reads. The sample records around 570,000 distinct CDR3 sequences, about 39% being singletons. The specimen was cultured PBMCs, collected from culture after CMV antigen stimulation. These receptors originate from a human donor in good health (CMV status not recorded). Some clones in this sample may be carry-over from other donors' samples.

This sequence joins TRBV7-9 and TRBJ2-3; unclear D gene. Germline V lookup: CDR1 SEHNR, CDR2 FQNEAQ (reference sequence). V was cut by 10 bases and J by 4 bases, with 9 bases left in between. The CDR3 length is 11 residues. CDR3 sequence (DNA): TGTGCCATCCCGAAGGCAGATACGCAGTATTTT. Translated: CAIPKADTQYF.

CDR3 bases: TGTGCCAGCAGCTCAATCAGGGGTGAGAGCAATCAGCCCCAGCATTTT. Protein sequence: CASSSIRGESNQPQHF. The chain employs TRBV7-9 and TRBJ1-5, with a possible D match to TRBD1 (6 bases). Per the germline V gene, CDR1 is SEHNR and CDR2 is FQNEAQ (reference sequence). V dropped 4 bases and J dropped 1 base, with 14 bases sitting between them. The CDR3 is 16 amino acids.

The J gene is TRBJ1-1, the V gene TRBV4-1, with D unclear. Germline CDR1 reads MGHRA; CDR2 reads YSYEKL. The V and J ends lost 1 base and 0 bases respectively, with 6 bases between them. The CDR3 loop spans 14 amino acids. This CDR3 is CASSQGELNTEAFF. The CDR3 nucleotides read TGCGCCAGCAGCCAAGGAGAGTTGAACACTGAAGCTTTCTTT.

This clonotype was seen just once. The rearrangement uses TRBV6-6 and TRBJ2-7; 7 bases are a match to TRBD1. Germline-derived CDR1 and CDR2 are MNHNY and SVGAGI (reference sequence). Trimming at V came to 5 bases and at J to 3 bases, leaving 7 bases not matched to a gene. The CDR3 is 14 residues long. CDR3 region: CASSRKQGSYEQYF. CDR3 nucleotides: TGTGCCAGCAGTAGGAAACAGGGGAGCTACGAGCAGTACTTC.

This clonotype was detected ten times or more. V usage is TRBV6-6 and J usage is TRBJ1-1; D not certain. Deletions cut 4 bases from V and 4 bases from J, with 22 bases between. Germline values: CDR1 MNHNY, CDR2 SVGAGI (reference sequence). The CDR3 sequence is 17 residues long. The CDR3 sequence is CASSSRGSQVSGTEAFF. In DNA, the CDR3 is TGTGCCAGCAGTTCCCGAGGGTCCCAGGTCTCTGGCACTGAAGCTTTCTTT.

J is TRBJ1-4 and V is TRBV3-1; D is uncertain. Germline CDR1 and CDR2: LGHDT and YNNKEL (reference sequence). V gave up 7 bases and J gave up 4 bases, with 10 bases separating them. The CDR3 is made up of 13 amino acids. CDR3 sequence (DNA): TGTGCCAGCAAATACAGCAATAATGAAAAACTGTTTTTT. Translating it yields CASKYSNNEKLFF.

This chain joins TRBV7-2 and TRBJ2-1, with D hard to call. Germline CDR1 and CDR2: SGHTA and FQGNSA. The CDR3 spans 13 residues. Trimming shortened V by 1 base and J by 5 bases, and 6 bases separated the two germline ends. CDR3 in amino acids: CASSLVVNNEQFF. The CDR3 DNA follows: TGTGCCAGCAGCTTAGTTGTTAACAATGAGCAGTTCTTC.

This clonotype was observed a handful of times. V is TRBV7-2 and J is TRBJ2-3; D not resolved. This CDR3 spans 13 amino acids. Germline assignment: CDR1 SGHTA and CDR2 FQGNSA. V was shortened by 5 bases and J by 4 bases, with 10 bases between the two germline ends. The CDR3 spells CASSDRFPDTQYF. In DNA, the CDR3 is TGTGCCAGCAGCGACCGCTTTCCAGATACGCAGTATTTT.

This clonotype occurred a few times. The chain employs TRBV6-1 and TRBJ2-1; D is unresolved. With 2 bases removed from V and 0 bases from J, the gap between germline ends came to 11 bases. Germline V gene data show CDR1 as MNHNS and CDR2 as SASEGT. The CDR3 totals 16 residues. CDR3 loop: CASSEIMSVSYNEQFF. CDR3 nucleotide sequence: TGTGCCAGCAGTGAAATTATGTCAGTCTCCTACAATGAGCAGTTCTTC.

This CDR3 is CASSLGTGVIPADTQYF. In DNA form, the CDR3 reads TGTGCCAGCAGCCTCGGGACAGGGGTCATCCCCGCAGATACGCAGTATTTT. V gene TRBV12-3 or TRBV12-4 combines with J gene TRBJ2-3; 10 bases line up with TRBD1. V lost 6 bases to trimming and J lost 4 bases; unmatched junction nucleotides: 13. The CDR3 consists of 17 residues.

This clonotype was picked up a small number of times. This chain links TRBV20-1 with TRBJ2-3, with 8 bases fitting TRBD1. The CDR3 totals 12 residues. V was pared by 4 bases and J by 6 bases, with 3 bases of the junction left unmatched. Germline V gives CDR1 DFQATT, CDR2 SNEGSKA (reference sequence). As DNA, the CDR3 is TGCAGTGCTATCAGGGGGCGGGATACGCAGTATTTT. Protein sequence: CSAIRGRDTQYF.

The V and J genes are TRBV12-5 and TRBJ2-7, with D unclear. The V end was cut by 6 bases, the J end by 3 bases, with 12 bases between. The CDR3 has 13 amino acids. The germline gives CDR1 LGHNT, CDR2 FRNRAP. The CDR3: CASGQTVSYEQYF. In DNA, the CDR3 is TGTGCTAGTGGACAGACCGTCAGCTACGAGCAGTACTTC.

This clonotype was recorded once. The rearrangement joins TRBV19 to TRBJ2-6; no clear D. This CDR3 comprises 16 residues. The germline CDR1 and CDR2 sequences are LNHDA and SQIVND (reference sequence). V lost 0 bases, J lost 0 bases, and 6 bases lay in between. CDR3 loop: CASSIEGISGANVLTF. CDR3 sequence (DNA): TGTGCCAGTAGTATAGAGGGCATCTCTGGGGCCAACGTCCTGACTTTC.

There are many counts of this clonotype. A junction end diverges from the germline sequence, so it may reflect a read error. The gene calls are TRBV7-2 and TRBJ1-5; D not certain. This CDR3 is built from 15 residues. Germline V lookup: CDR1 SGHTA, CDR2 FQGNSA. The CDR3 nucleotides read TGTGCCAGCACCTTAGGAGGCGGTCGCAATCAGCCCCAGCATTTT. Its protein product is CASTLGGGRNQPQHF.

The V and J genes are TRBV5-1 and TRBJ1-1, with TRBD1 as a possible D gene (6 bases). Germline V gene lookup returns CDR1 SGHRS and CDR2 YFSETQ. The V and J ends lost 3 bases and 4 bases respectively, with 16 bases between them. The CDR3 loop spans 15 amino acids. CDR3 DNA: TGCGCCAGCAGCTCGGGTCGGCAGGGGATCACTGAAGCTTTCTTT. It yields the protein CASSSGRQGITEAFF.

This clonotype has a handful of counts. The rearrangement links TRBV9 to TRBJ1-6, with 7 bases identical to TRBD1. The CDR3 is 18 amino acids. V was clipped by 0 bases and J by 7 bases; unmatched bases: 13. The germline V gene has CDR1 SGDLS and CDR2 YYNGEE. CDR3 bases: TGTGCCAGCAGCGTAGCTACCCCCGTAACAGGGGTGAATTCACCCCTCCACTTT. It specifies CASSVATPVTGVNSPLHF.

The J gene is TRBJ1-2, the V gene TRBV2; possible D gene TRBD1, 5 bases. V was cut by 5 bases and J by 8 bases, with 21 bases left in between. Germline loops: CDR1 SNHLY, CDR2 FYNNEI. This CDR3 contains 15 residues. The DNA for the CDR3 is TGTGCCAGCAGTTCGGACATGGGCCGTTCAGGGGGCTACACCTTC. This translates into CASSSDMGRSGGYTF.

This rearrangement joins TRBV7-9 to TRBJ2-4, with 11 bases lining up with TRBD1. V lost 1 base, J lost 9 bases, and 5 bases stayed unmatched. Germline loops: CDR1 SEHNR, CDR2 FQNEAQ (reference sequence). The CDR3 runs 15 residues. This CDR3 reads CASSLEDRGRGIQYF. The CDR3 coding sequence is TGTGCCAGCAGCTTAGAGGACAGGGGGCGCGGCATTCAGTACTTC.

The chain is built from TRBV10-3 and TRBJ1-5; weak D call: TRBD1 (6 bases). CDR3 length: 18 amino acids. The germline gives CDR1 ENHRY, CDR2 SYGVKD. Trimming stripped 0 bases from V and 6 bases from J, with 21 bases between. The CDR3 nucleotides read TGTGCCATCAGTGAGTCGACCTCGGGGGACATGCCCGGTCAGCCCCAGCATTTT. Residues: CAISESTSGDMPGQPQHF.

The rearrangement links TRBV6-5 to TRBJ1-5; TRBD1 aligns across 7 bases. The length of the CDR3 is 15 residues. Germline CDR1 is MNHEY and CDR2 is SVGAGI. V was clipped by 0 bases and J by 7 bases; unmatched bases: 6. CDR3 nucleotides: TGTGCCAGCAGTTACTCGGGAGGGGGCATGCAGCCCCAGCATTTT. This sequence encodes CASSYSGGGMQPQHF.

In its sample, this clonotype was seen a few times. This rearrangement joins TRBV11-2 to TRBJ2-1; no clear D. This CDR3 has 15 amino acids. The V end was cut by 0 bases, the J end by 1 base, with 7 bases between. Germline V CDR1 and CDR2: SGHAT, FQNNGV. The CDR3 region has the DNA TGTGCCAGCAGCTTAGATACCGGGTCCTACAATGAGCAGTTCTTC. Its protein product is CASSLDTGSYNEQFF. Complete variable domain (other parts from reference TRBV11-2 and TRBJ2-1): EAGVAQSPRYKIIEKRQSVAFWCNPISGHATLYWYQQILGQGPKLLIQFQNNGVVDDSQLPKDRFSAERLKGVDSTLKIQPAKLEDSAVYLCASSLDTGSYNEQFFGPGTRLTVL.

V gene TRBV11-2 combines with J gene TRBJ2-1; maybe TRBD1 (5 bases). V dropped 6 bases and J dropped 9 bases, with 21 bases sitting between them. This CDR3 is built from 15 residues. Germline CDR1 and CDR2: SGHAT and FQNNGV. The CDR3 is CASRSDRRTNGEQFF. The CDR3 region has the DNA TGTGCCAGCAGATCCGACAGACGGACCAACGGTGAGCAGTTCTTC.

Only a few counts were recorded for this clonotype. The gene calls are TRBV7-2 and TRBJ2-3; TRBD2 might be the D (5 bases). The CDR3 contains 15 residues. Trimming removed 2 bases from V and 6 bases from J, with 15 bases in between. The V gene's germline CDR1 is SGHTA and CDR2 FQGNSA. CDR3 nucleotides: TGTGCCAGCAGCTTAACGGGGTTTTATGGGGATACGCAGTATTTT. Translating gives CASSLTGFYGDTQYF.